These T cell receptor beta chains were read from a single sample in a study of blood T cell repertoires in COVID-19. Clones were read by immunoSEQ multiplex PCR, and TCRdb kept only the in-frame ones, dropping some. The data show about 50,000 clones, 75% to 90% seen once. The sequenced material came from peripheral blood. The receptor source for this set is a man aged 60-69 years with acute or convalescent COVID-19. CDR3s include the opening cysteine and the closing phenylalanine or tryptophan. The order of the fields is D gene, J gene, CDR3 length, clone size, V gene, CDR3 protein, CDR3 DNA. The D gene is left open where the match is weak. A clone size is listed for some rows: how often the clone was seen (once, few, many), or a class if it is expanded.

d_call: -; j_call: TRBJ2-3; cdr3_length: 15; clone_size: once; v_call: TRBV5-1; cdr3_aa: CASSLDPGERDTQYF; cdr3_nt: TGCGCCAGCAGCTTGGACCCCGGGGAGCGAGATACGCAGTATTTT
d_call: -; j_call: TRBJ2-2; cdr3_length: 17; clone_size: once; v_call: TRBV5-1; cdr3_aa: CASSRGRVAENTGELFF; cdr3_nt: TGCGCCAGCAGCCGTGGGCGGGTGGCGGAGAACACCGGGGAGCTGTTTTTT
d_call: TRBD1; j_call: TRBJ2-5; cdr3_length: 15; clone_size: few; v_call: TRBV15; cdr3_aa: CATSRGQGAVETQYF; cdr3_nt: TGTGCCACCAGCAGAGGACAGGGGGCTGTAGAGACCCAGTACTTC
d_call: -; j_call: TRBJ2-7; cdr3_length: 15; clone_size: -; v_call: TRBV6-2/TRBV6-3; cdr3_aa: CASSYNTGSPYEQYF; cdr3_nt: TGTGCCAGCAGTTATAATACAGGGAGTCCCTACGAGCAGTACTTC
d_call: -; j_call: TRBJ1-1; cdr3_length: 15; clone_size: -; v_call: TRBV5-1; cdr3_aa: CASSSGQLMNTEAFF; cdr3_nt: TGCGCCAGCAGCAGCGGACAGCTCATGAACACTGAAGCTTTCTTT
d_call: TRBD2; j_call: TRBJ2-1; cdr3_length: 15; clone_size: once; v_call: TRBV10-2; cdr3_aa: CATRLAGGTYNEQFF; cdr3_nt: TGCGCCACTAGACTAGCGGGAGGTACCTACAATGAGCAGTTCTTC
d_call: TRBD1; j_call: TRBJ2-1; cdr3_length: 14; clone_size: -; v_call: TRBV27; cdr3_aa: CASSDRGPSDEQFF; cdr3_nt: TGTGCCAGCAGTGACAGGGGACCTTCGGATGAGCAGTTCTTC
d_call: TRBD1; j_call: TRBJ1-1; cdr3_length: 14; clone_size: -; v_call: TRBV28; cdr3_aa: CASSLDRGLRGAFF; cdr3_nt: TGTGCCAGCAGTTTGGACAGGGGGCTACGCGGAGCTTTCTTT
d_call: TRBD1; j_call: TRBJ2-5; cdr3_length: 14; clone_size: once; v_call: TRBV9; cdr3_aa: CASTRTGGLETQYF; cdr3_nt: TGTGCCAGCACCAGGACAGGGGGCTTGGAGACCCAGTACTTC
d_call: TRBD1; j_call: TRBJ1-2; cdr3_length: 13; clone_size: -; v_call: TRBV28; cdr3_aa: CASSGQGIYGYTF; cdr3_nt: TGTGCCAGCAGCGGACAGGGGATCTATGGCTACACCTTC
d_call: -; j_call: TRBJ2-3; cdr3_length: 13; clone_size: -; v_call: TRBV5-1; cdr3_aa: CASSSQPTDTQYF; cdr3_nt: TGCGCCAGCAGCTCACAACCTACAGATACGCAGTATTTT
d_call: TRBD1; j_call: TRBJ2-5; cdr3_length: 19; clone_size: few; v_call: TRBV11-2; cdr3_aa: CASSLPDRGRSGPMETQYF; cdr3_nt: TGTGCCAGCAGCTTACCGGACAGGGGAAGAAGTGGGCCTATGGAGACCCAGTACTTC
d_call: -; j_call: TRBJ1-1; cdr3_length: 14; clone_size: -; v_call: TRBV29-1; cdr3_aa: CSVLPTLMNTEAFF; cdr3_nt: TGCAGCGTTTTACCCACTCTGATGAACACTGAAGCTTTCTTT
d_call: -; j_call: TRBJ2-1; cdr3_length: 16; clone_size: -; v_call: TRBV5-1; cdr3_aa: CASTPGGGEAYNEQFF; cdr3_nt: TGCGCCAGCACCCCGGGGGGCGGGGAAGCCTACAATGAGCAGTTCTTC
d_call: TRBD1; j_call: TRBJ1-1; cdr3_length: 13; clone_size: -; v_call: TRBV2; cdr3_aa: CASQGQGDTEAFF; cdr3_nt: TGTGCCTCCCAGGGACAGGGCGACACTGAAGCTTTCTTT
d_call: TRBD1; j_call: TRBJ1-2; cdr3_length: 13; clone_size: -; v_call: TRBV25-1; cdr3_aa: CASSGDRPYGYTF; cdr3_nt: TGTGCCAGCAGTGGGGACAGGCCCTATGGCTACACCTTC
d_call: TRBD1; j_call: TRBJ1-2; cdr3_length: 13; clone_size: -; v_call: TRBV5-5; cdr3_aa: CASSSGQSYGYTF; cdr3_nt: TGTGCCAGCAGCTCGGGACAGTCCTATGGCTACACCTTC
d_call: -; j_call: TRBJ2-7; cdr3_length: 11; clone_size: -; v_call: TRBV2; cdr3_aa: CASTTRDEQYF; cdr3_nt: TGTGCCAGCACCACGAGGGACGAGCAGTACTTC
d_call: TRBD1; j_call: TRBJ1-1; cdr3_length: 14; clone_size: -; v_call: TRBV3-1/TRBV3-2; cdr3_aa: CASSQGTGEGEAFF; cdr3_nt: TGTGCCAGCAGCCAGGGGACAGGGGAAGGCGAAGCTTTCTTT
d_call: -; j_call: TRBJ1-1; cdr3_length: 15; clone_size: -; v_call: TRBV5-5; cdr3_aa: CASSPNPDRNTEAFF; cdr3_nt: TGTGCCAGCAGCCCAAACCCGGACAGGAACACTGAAGCTTTCTTT
d_call: -; j_call: TRBJ1-1; cdr3_length: 15; clone_size: -; v_call: TRBV27; cdr3_aa: CASRRNRDMNTEAFF; cdr3_nt: TGTGCCAGCAGACGGAACAGGGATATGAACACTGAAGCTTTCTTT
d_call: -; j_call: TRBJ2-1; cdr3_length: 16; clone_size: -; v_call: TRBV24-1; cdr3_aa: CATSDRSGRSYNEQFF; cdr3_nt: TGTGCCACCAGTGATCGTAGTGGGAGGTCCTACAATGAGCAGTTCTTC
d_call: -; j_call: TRBJ1-1; cdr3_length: 14; clone_size: -; v_call: TRBV18; cdr3_aa: CASSPDSMNTEAFF; cdr3_nt: TGTGCCAGCTCACCAGACAGCATGAACACTGAAGCTTTCTTT
d_call: TRBD2; j_call: TRBJ2-2; cdr3_length: 16; clone_size: -; v_call: TRBV27; cdr3_aa: CASNKGAGLGTGELFF; cdr3_nt: TGTGCCAGCAACAAAGGAGCGGGATTGGGGACCGGGGAGCTGTTTTTT
d_call: -; j_call: TRBJ1-5; cdr3_length: 11; clone_size: -; v_call: TRBV19; cdr3_aa: CASRDGGPQHF; cdr3_nt: TGTGCCAGTAGGGACGGAGGGCCCCAGCATTTT
d_call: -; j_call: TRBJ2-7; cdr3_length: 13; clone_size: -; v_call: TRBV2; cdr3_aa: CASSEFTGAEQYF; cdr3_nt: TGTGCCAGCAGTGAGTTTACTGGAGCCGAGCAGTACTTC
d_call: -; j_call: TRBJ2-7; cdr3_length: 14; clone_size: -; v_call: TRBV29-1; cdr3_aa: CSVRVGWSSYEQYF; cdr3_nt: TGCAGCGTGCGGGTCGGCTGGAGCTCCTACGAGCAGTACTTC
d_call: -; j_call: TRBJ1-1; cdr3_length: 13; clone_size: -; v_call: TRBV2; cdr3_aa: CASDPRLNTEAFF; cdr3_nt: TGTGCCAGCGATCCGCGGTTGAACACTGAAGCTTTCTTT
d_call: -; j_call: TRBJ2-3; cdr3_length: 17; clone_size: -; v_call: TRBV27; cdr3_aa: CASSLRRVRHSTDTQYF; cdr3_nt: TGTGCCAGCAGTTTACGGCGGGTTCGGCACAGCACAGATACGCAGTATTTT
d_call: TRBD1; j_call: TRBJ1-5; cdr3_length: 13; clone_size: -; v_call: TRBV5-1; cdr3_aa: CASSLGGLEPQHF; cdr3_nt: TGCGCCAGCAGCTTAGGGGGCTTGGAGCCCCAGCATTTT
d_call: TRBD2; j_call: TRBJ2-7; cdr3_length: 15; clone_size: -; v_call: TRBV10-3; cdr3_aa: CAISERIAGGGEQYF; cdr3_nt: TGTGCCATCAGTGAGAGAATAGCGGGAGGTGGGGAGCAGTACTTC
d_call: TRBD1; j_call: TRBJ1-1; cdr3_length: 11; clone_size: -; v_call: TRBV20-1; cdr3_aa: CSARGDRVAFF; cdr3_nt: TGCAGTGCTAGGGGGGACAGGGTTGCTTTCTTT
d_call: TRBD1; j_call: TRBJ2-4; cdr3_length: 15; clone_size: -; v_call: TRBV2; cdr3_aa: CASTWDRLAKNIQYF; cdr3_nt: TGTGCCAGCACGTGGGACAGATTAGCCAAAAACATTCAGTACTTC